The entry below gives a single T cell receptor beta chain sequence along with its context. Its specificity is not known. This sample was included in a study of blood T cells in healthy people across ages. General observations from the study: A roughly linear fall in TCR beta diversity per million T cells was seen with increasing age. Researchers judged that diversity estimates from one million T cells fell short of true values.

This CDR3 has 16 residues. From germline, CDR1 is SGHAT and CDR2 FQNNGV. V lost 3 bases, J lost 11 bases, and 15 bases stayed unmatched. The individuals who served as donors were healthy Caucasians living in Russia, aged about 6 to 95. A second PCR, run for about 6 to 11 cycles, used a sample-barcoded 5' primer plus a J-beta primer mix. TCRdb recomputed calls from the 5' RACE reads with MiXCR, one row per CDR3 protein. Of over 1,500,000 distinct CDR3 sequences listed, about 50% are singletons. This TCR was sampled from a woman between 40 and 55 years old in good health. Sequencing used blood. The V gene is TRBV11-2, the J gene TRBJ2-5, with 10 bases lining up with TRBD2. The CDR3 is CASSFPGLAGGYEQYF. In DNA, the CDR3 is TGTGCCAGCAGCTTCCCCGGGTTAGCGGGGGGTTATGAGCAGTACTTC.